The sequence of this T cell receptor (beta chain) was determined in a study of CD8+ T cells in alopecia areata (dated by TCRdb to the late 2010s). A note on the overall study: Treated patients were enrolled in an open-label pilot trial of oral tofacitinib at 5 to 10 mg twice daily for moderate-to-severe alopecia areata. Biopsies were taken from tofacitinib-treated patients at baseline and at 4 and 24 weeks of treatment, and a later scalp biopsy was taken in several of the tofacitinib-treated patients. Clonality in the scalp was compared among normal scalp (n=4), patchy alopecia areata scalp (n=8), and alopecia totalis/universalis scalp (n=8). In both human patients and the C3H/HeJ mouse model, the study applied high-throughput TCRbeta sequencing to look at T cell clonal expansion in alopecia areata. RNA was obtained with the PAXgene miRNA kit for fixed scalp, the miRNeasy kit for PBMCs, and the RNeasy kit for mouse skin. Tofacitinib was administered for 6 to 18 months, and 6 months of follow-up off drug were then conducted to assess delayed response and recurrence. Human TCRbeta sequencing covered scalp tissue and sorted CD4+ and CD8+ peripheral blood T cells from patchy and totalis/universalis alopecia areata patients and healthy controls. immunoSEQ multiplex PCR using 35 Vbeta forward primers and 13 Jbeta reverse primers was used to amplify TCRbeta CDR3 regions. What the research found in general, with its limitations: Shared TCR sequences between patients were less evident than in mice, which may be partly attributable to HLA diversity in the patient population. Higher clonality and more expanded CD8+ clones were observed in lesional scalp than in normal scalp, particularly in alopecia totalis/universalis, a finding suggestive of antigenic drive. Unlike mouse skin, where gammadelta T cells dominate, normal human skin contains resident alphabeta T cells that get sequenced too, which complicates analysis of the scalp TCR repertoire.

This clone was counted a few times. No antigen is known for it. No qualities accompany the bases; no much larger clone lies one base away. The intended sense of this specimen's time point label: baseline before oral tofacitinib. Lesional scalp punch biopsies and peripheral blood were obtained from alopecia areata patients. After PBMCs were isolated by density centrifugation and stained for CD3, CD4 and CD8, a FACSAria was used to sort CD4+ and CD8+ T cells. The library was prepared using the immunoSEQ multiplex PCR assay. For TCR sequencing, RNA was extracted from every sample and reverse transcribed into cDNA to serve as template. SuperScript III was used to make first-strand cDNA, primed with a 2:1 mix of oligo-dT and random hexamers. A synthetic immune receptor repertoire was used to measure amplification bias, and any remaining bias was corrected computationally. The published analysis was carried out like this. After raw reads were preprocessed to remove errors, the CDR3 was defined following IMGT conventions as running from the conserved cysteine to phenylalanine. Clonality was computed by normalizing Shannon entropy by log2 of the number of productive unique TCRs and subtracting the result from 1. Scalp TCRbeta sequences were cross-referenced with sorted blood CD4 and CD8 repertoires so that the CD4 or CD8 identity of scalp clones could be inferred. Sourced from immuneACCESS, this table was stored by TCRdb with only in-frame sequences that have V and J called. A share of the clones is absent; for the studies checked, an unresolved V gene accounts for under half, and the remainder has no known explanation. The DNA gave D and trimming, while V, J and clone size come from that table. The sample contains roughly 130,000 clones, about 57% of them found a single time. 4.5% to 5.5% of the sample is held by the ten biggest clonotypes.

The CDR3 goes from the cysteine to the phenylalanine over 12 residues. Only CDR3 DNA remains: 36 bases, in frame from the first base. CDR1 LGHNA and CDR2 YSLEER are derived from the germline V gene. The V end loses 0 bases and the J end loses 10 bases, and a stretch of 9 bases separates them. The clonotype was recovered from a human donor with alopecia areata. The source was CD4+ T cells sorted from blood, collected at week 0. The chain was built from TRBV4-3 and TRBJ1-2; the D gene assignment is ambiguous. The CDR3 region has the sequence CASSQEGLYYTF. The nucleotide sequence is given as TGCGCCAGCAGCCAAGAAGGACTTTACTACACCTTC.